Listed here are 18 T cell receptor beta chains from one sample, sequenced in a study of blood T cell repertoires in COVID-19. Repertoires were generated with immunoSEQ multiplex PCR, while TCRdb's copy carries only in-frame clones and drops some. Of about 100,000 clones detected, less than 95% appear once; the ten largest clones hold about 5%. Sequenced input: peripheral blood. The receptors stem from a man aged 45-65 years with acute or convalescent COVID-19.

V gene TRBV5-4 combines with J gene TRBJ2-3; D is possibly TRBD2 (5 bases). The germline gives CDR1 SGHNT, CDR2 YYREEE (reference sequence). V was clipped by 4 bases and J by 8 bases, with 17 bases between them. The CDR3 loop spans 14 amino acids. The CDR3 DNA reads TGTGCCAGCAGCCAACAAGAGGGTGGGCTTACGCAGTATTTT. Residues: CASSQQEGGLTQYF.

This chain links TRBV5-1 with TRBJ2-2; D is uncertain. V dropped 0 bases and J dropped 3 bases, with 18 bases sitting between them. Germline V gene lookup returns CDR1 SGHRS and CDR2 YFSETQ. The CDR3 totals 18 residues. CDR3 amino acids: CASSLGATLLHYTGELFF. The DNA of the CDR3 is TGCGCCAGCAGCTTGGGGGCCACATTACTTCATTACACCGGGGAGCTGTTTTTT.

V is TRBV11-3 and J is TRBJ2-7, with D possibly TRBD1 on 6 matching bases. CDR3 size: 14 residues. Germline lookup yields CDR1 SGHNT and CDR2 YENEEA. Trimming shortened V by 5 bases and J by 1 base, and 12 bases separated the two germline ends. The CDR3 sequence: CASSIQGPSYEQYF. In DNA form, the CDR3 reads TGTGCCAGCAGCATACAGGGTCCTTCCTACGAGCAGTACTTC.

V and J are TRBV5-1 and TRBJ2-7, with D unresolved. The CDR3 extends over 11 amino acids. From germline, CDR1 is SGHRS and CDR2 YFSETQ. The V gene lost 4 bases and the J gene lost 3 bases, with 5 bases spanning the gap. The DNA of the CDR3 is TGCGCCAGCAGCGTAAACTACGAGCAGTACTTC. Translating it yields CASSVNYEQYF.

V is TRBV7-9 and J is TRBJ2-5; 11 bases align to TRBD2. The V gene end was trimmed by 2 bases and the J gene end by 5 bases; junction bases not matched to a gene: 13. This CDR3 has 18 amino acids. The germline V gene has CDR1 SEHNR and CDR2 FQNEAQ (reference sequence). CDR3 loop: CASSLRTGTSGGGETQYF. For the CDR3, the DNA is TGTGCCAGCAGCTTACGAACCGGGACTAGCGGAGGAGGGGAGACCCAGTACTTC.

This clone was counted a single time. This chain's CDR3 is CASSLGASTDTQYF. CDR3 DNA: TGTGCCAGCAGCTTAGGGGCCAGCACAGATACGCAGTATTTT. V and J are TRBV11-3 and TRBJ2-3; D gene unclear. The V gene lost 1 base and the J gene lost 0 bases, with 5 bases spanning the gap. The CDR3 loop spans 14 amino acids. The germline V gene encodes CDR1 SGHNT and CDR2 YENEEA.

The rearrangement uses TRBV5-4 and TRBJ1-4; 8 bases fit TRBD1. The CDR3 spans 14 residues. After removal of 4 bases from V and 4 bases from J, the junction contained 3 bases not matched to a gene. Looked up from germline, CDR1 is SGHNT and CDR2 is YYREEE (reference sequence). In DNA form, the CDR3 reads TGTGCCAGCAGCGTGGGACAGGTTAATGAAAAACTGTTTTTT. Its protein product is CASSVGQVNEKLFF.

V and J are TRBV19 and TRBJ2-2; 7 bases are shared with TRBD1. Losses at the gene ends were 7 bases for V and 5 bases for J; bases not matched to a gene: 7. CDR3 length: 14 amino acids. The germline V gene has CDR1 LNHDA and CDR2 SQIVND (reference sequence). The CDR3 protein is CASIPTGRTGELFF. The CDR3 DNA reads TGTGCCAGTATTCCGACAGGGCGGACCGGGGAGCTGTTTTTT.

The chain uses TRBV27 and TRBJ1-1; the match to TRBD1 covers 8 bases. The CDR3 contains 14 residues. After removal of 6 bases from V and 2 bases from J, the junction contained 5 bases not matched to a gene. Germline-derived CDR1 and CDR2 are MNHEY and SMNVEV (reference sequence). The CDR3 bases are TGTGCCAGCAGACAGGGACAGGTTAACACTGAAGCTTTCTTT. Translation: CASRQGQVNTEAFF.

The chain combines TRBV6-6 with TRBJ1-5; D may be TRBD1 (6 bases). V lost 5 bases and J lost 1, with 27 bases in between. Germline CDR1 reads MNHNY; CDR2 reads SVGAGI (reference sequence). The CDR3 is 20 residues long. In DNA form, the CDR3 reads TGTGCCAGCAGTCGACCTTCTAGGGGGGGGCGTATAGGGAGCAATCAGCCCCAGCATTTT. It is translated as CASSRPSRGGRIGSNQPQHF.

The V call is TRBV5-1, the J call TRBJ1-4; tentatively, D is TRBD1 (5 bases). The CDR3 is 14 residues long. Germline CDR1 and CDR2: SGHRS and YFSETQ. V dropped 0 bases and J dropped 7 bases, with 10 bases sitting between them. CDR3 amino acids: CASSLGQGGEKLFF. In nucleotides, the CDR3 is TGCGCCAGCAGCTTGGGGCAGGGCGGTGAAAAACTGTTTTTT.

The chain carries TRBV30 and TRBJ2-1, with D possibly TRBD1 on 6 matching bases. V was shortened by 3 bases and J by 6 bases, with 12 bases between the two germline ends. The CDR3 has 13 amino acids. The germline V gene encodes CDR1 GTSNPN and CDR2 SVGIG (reference sequence). The CDR3 DNA sequence: TGTGCCTGGAGCGCGACCAGGGGCAATGAGCAGTTCTTC. Translated: CAWSATRGNEQFF.

The DNA for the CDR3 is TGTGCCAGCAGTTACAGGTCTAGCGGGAGGAATGAGCAGTTCTTC. Amino acids: CASSYRSSGRNEQFF. The chain couples TRBV6-2 or TRBV6-3 to TRBJ2-1; TRBD2 aligns across 11 bases. Looked up from germline, CDR1 is MNHEY and CDR2 is SVGEGT. This CDR3 contains 15 residues. Trimming removed 2 bases from V and 7 bases from J; junction bases left unmatched: 4.

This rearrangement joins TRBV18 to TRBJ2-2, with 9 bases fitting TRBD1. The CDR3 loop spans 15 amino acids. In germline, CDR1 is KGHSH, CDR2 LQKENI. The junction had 5 bases not matched to a gene; V was cut back by 2 bases and J by 7 bases. The CDR3 protein is CASSPGQGLIGELFF. The CDR3 bases are TGTGCCAGCTCACCAGGACAGGGGCTCATCGGGGAGCTGTTTTTT.

J is TRBJ2-1 and V is TRBV27; possible D gene TRBD1, 5 bases. Trimming left V 2 bases short and J 2 bases short, with 10 bases between. The CDR3 is made up of 15 amino acids. CDR1 and CDR2 (germline): MNHEY, SMNVEV (reference sequence). The CDR3, as DNA: TGTGCCAGCAGTTTAGTGGGGCGCCCCTACAATGAGCAGTTCTTC. It translates to CASSLVGRPYNEQFF.

The CDR3, as DNA: TGTGCCAGCAGTTACGGGGGCGCGGCTGGAAACACCATATATTTT. This gives the protein CASSYGGAAGNTIYF. The chain joins TRBV6-2 or TRBV6-3 to TRBJ1-3; weak D call: TRBD1 (6 bases). Germline lookup yields CDR1 MNHEY and CDR2 SVGEGT. The V and J ends lost 2 bases and 2 bases respectively, with 10 bases between them. The CDR3 has 15 amino acids.

The J gene is TRBJ1-2, the V gene TRBV5-1; TRBD1 matches at 8 bases. Looked up from germline, CDR1 is SGHRS and CDR2 is YFSETQ. The CDR3 is 15 residues long. J lost 3 bases, V lost 4 bases, and 8 bases had no gene match. The CDR3 spells CASSGRQGNHYGYTF. The CDR3 region has the DNA TGCGCCAGCAGCGGGCGACAGGGGAACCACTATGGCTACACCTTC. The variable domain in full, with the rest retrieved from reference TRBV5-1 and TRBJ1-2, is KAGVTQTPRYLIKTRGQQVTLSCSPISGHRSVSWYQQTPGQGLQFLFEYFSETQRNKGNFPGRFSGRQFSNSRSEMNVSTLELGDSALYLCASSGRQGNHYGYTFGSGTRLTVV.

This sequence joins TRBV3-1 (or the pseudogene TRBV3-2) and TRBJ2-7; D gene uncertain. The length of the CDR3 is 12 residues. Trimming left V 3 bases short and J 0 bases short, with 3 bases between. Per the germline V gene, CDR1 is LGHDT and CDR2 is YNNKEL (reference sequence). CDR3 coding DNA: TGTGCCAGCAGCCAGAGCTCCTACGAGCAGTACTTC. Translation: CASSQSSYEQYF.